A selection of T cell receptor beta chains follows, all from one sample in a study of CD8+ T cells in alopecia areata. Assay used: immunoSEQ multiplex PCR; TCRdb lists only in-frame clones, some missing. The data show more than 200,000 clones, about 68% seen once. The source was CD4+ T cells sorted from blood, collected at week 0. These receptors were collected from a human donor with alopecia areata. The CDR3 runs from the conserved cysteine through the conserved F or W.

TRBJ1-6	TRBV4-3	CASSQVGRGYNSPLHF
TRBJ1-4	TRBV30	CAGRGRDEKLFF
TRBJ2-5	TRBV4-3	CASSAGLQETQYF
TRBJ2-1	TRBV6-5	CASRYGGQPYNEQFF
TRBJ2-2	TRBV29-1	CSVAQGANTGELFF
TRBJ2-2	TRBV29-1	CSVQGLAGPGELFF
TRBJ2-1	TRBV9	CASSPPRVAYNEQFF
TRBJ1-6	TRBV23-1	CASTGRTTYNSPLHF
TRBJ1-2	TRBV29-1	CSVEVHSYGYTF
TRBJ1-5	TRBV2	CASSAEGGHNQPQHF
TRBJ1-5	TRBV9	CASSVHGQPQHF
TRBJ1-2	TRBV7-9	CASRDTGGASLGYTF
TRBJ1-1	TRBV30	CASIGGRTEAFF
TRBJ2-1	TRBV7-3	CASSKDRGNEQFF
TRBJ1-2	TRBV5-1	CASSRGRGLYGYTF
TRBJ2-1	TRBV20-1	CSALGNEQFF
TRBJ2-5	TRBV29-1	CSVEWGQLTQYF
TRBJ2-1	TRBV29-1	CSVESRALGYEQFF
TRBJ2-7	TRBV7-2	CASSGSVDRLREQYF
TRBJ2-6	TRBV7-7	CASSSSSGANVLTF
TRBJ2-5	TRBV29-1	CSAHPGGWETQYF
TRBJ1-4	TRBV30	CAWSAPAAEKLFF
TRBJ1-5	TRBV4-1	CASSQGPGAGRNQPQHF
TRBJ1-4	TRBV4-1	CASSQKPGEHKNEKLFF
TRBJ1-5	TRBV29-1	CSVVPRAHNQPQHF
TRBJ1-1	TRBV29-1	CSVRRGNTEAFF
TRBJ2-5	TRBV7-2	CASSSQRASRETQYF
TRBJ1-1	TRBV9	CASSSGGRVEAFF
TRBJ2-2	TRBV29-1	CSVEPRENTGELFF